These 7 T cell receptor beta chains were sequenced from one sample in a study of molecular identifiers for immune sequencing clone quantification. Each CDR3 protein gets one entry after TCRdb re-called the PCR reads with MiXCR. The sample lists some 320,000 distinct CDR3 sequences; 24% were seen once. The sample taken for sequencing was naive CD8+ T cells from blood, with Jurkat cell RNA spiked in. Described subset: FACS-sorted CD8+CD4-CCR7+CD45RA+ naive T cells. The receptors originated from a human donor in good health. Some libraries in this study had Jurkat cell RNA spiked in.

This clonotype was counted ten times or more. The V and J genes are TRBV28 and TRBJ2-6, with 8 nucleotides matching TRBD1. The ends lost 10 bases at V and 2 bases at J; junction bases unmatched: 22. The CDR3 length is 20 residues. Germline assignment: CDR1 MDHEN and CDR2 SYDVKM. CDR3 sequence (DNA): TGTGCCACTATCGGTTCGTTAAGCATCGAACAGGGGGCTGGGGCCAACGTCCTGACTTTC. It encodes CATIGSLSIEQGAGANVLTF.

This clonotype has a count of ten or more. This sequence joins TRBV19 and TRBJ2-3; D remains ambiguous. This CDR3 has 15 residues. Germline V gene lookup returns CDR1 LNHDA and CDR2 SQIVND (reference sequence). Between the trimmed V and J ends, which lost 3 bases and 2 bases, there was a span of 12 bases. The CDR3, as DNA: TGTGCCAGTAGTATGTGGTCAGGCCTCACAGATACGCAGTATTTT. Protein product: CASSMWSGLTDTQYF.

On this clonotype itself: Germline and junction disagree at one end, which may indicate a read error. V usage is TRBV9 and J usage is TRBJ2-3; no reliable D call. The CDR3 is 13 amino acids. CDR1 is SGDLS, CDR2 YYNGEE, per germline. Written as DNA, the CDR3 is TGCGCCAGCAGCGTAATGGGCTCAGATACGCAGTATTTT. Protein: CASSVMGSDTQYF.

This clonotype has ten or more counts. The genes are TRBV7-9 and TRBJ2-7; 12 nucleotides align to TRBD1. The CDR3 runs to 15 residues. Trimming cost V 5 bases and J 6 bases; bases outside gene matches: 8. Germline V gives CDR1 SEHNR, CDR2 FQNEAQ (reference sequence). The CDR3 DNA sequence: TGTGCCAGCAGCGCGCCCGGGACAGGGGGCTTCGAGCAGTACTTC. Protein product: CASSAPGTGGFEQYF.

This clonotype was counted ten times or more. The genes are TRBV27 and TRBJ2-5, with 8 positions matching TRBD1. Germline V gene sequence: CDR1 MNHEY, CDR2 SMNVEV (reference sequence). The J segment lost 2 bases and the V segment lost 4 bases, leaving 6 bases of the junction unmatched. This CDR3 contains 15 residues. CDR3 DNA sequence: TGTGCCAGCAGTTGGGGGACAGGACCGCAAGAGACCCAGTACTTC. Protein product: CASSWGTGPQETQYF.

At least ten counts were recorded for this clonotype. The rearrangement uses TRBV4-3 and TRBJ1-1; D gene unclear. With 0 bases removed from V and 4 bases from J, the gap between germline ends came to 6 bases. CDR3 size: 13 residues. CDR1 is LGHNA and CDR2 is YSLEER in the germline V gene. CDR3 region: CASSQDGGTEAFF. The CDR3 DNA sequence: TGCGCCAGCAGCCAAGATGGAGGCACTGAAGCTTTCTTT.

The CDR3: CASSFSPRIEDTQYF. For the CDR3, the DNA is TGTGCCAGTAGTTTTAGCCCGAGGATCGAGGATACGCAGTATTTT. The gene calls are TRBV19 and TRBJ2-3; D not resolved. CDR3 length equals 15 residues. Trimming removed 5 bases from V and 6 bases from J, with 18 bases in between. Looked up from germline, CDR1 is LNHDA and CDR2 is SQIVND (reference sequence). The full variable domain, completed using reference TRBV19 and TRBJ2-3, is DGGITQSPKYLFRKEGQNVTLSCEQNLNHDAMYWYRQDPGQGLRLIYYSQIVNDFQKGDIAEGYSVSREKKESFPLTVTSAQKNPTAFYLCASSFSPRIEDTQYFGPGTRLTVL.